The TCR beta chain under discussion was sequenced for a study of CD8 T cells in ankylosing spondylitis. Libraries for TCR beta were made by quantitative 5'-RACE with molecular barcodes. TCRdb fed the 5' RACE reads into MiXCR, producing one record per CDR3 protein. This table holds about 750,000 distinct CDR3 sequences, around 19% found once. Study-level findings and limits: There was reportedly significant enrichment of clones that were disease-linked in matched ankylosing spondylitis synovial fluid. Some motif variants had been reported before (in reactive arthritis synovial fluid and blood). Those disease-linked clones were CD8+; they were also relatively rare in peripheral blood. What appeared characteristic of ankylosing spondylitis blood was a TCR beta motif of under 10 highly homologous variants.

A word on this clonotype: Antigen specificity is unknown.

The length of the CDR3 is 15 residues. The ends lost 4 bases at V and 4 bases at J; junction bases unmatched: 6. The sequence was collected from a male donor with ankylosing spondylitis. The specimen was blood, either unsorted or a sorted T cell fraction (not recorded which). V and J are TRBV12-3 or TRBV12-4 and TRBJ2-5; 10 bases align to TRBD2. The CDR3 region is CASSWSRTSGETQYF. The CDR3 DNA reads TGTGCCAGCAGTTGGTCTCGGACTAGCGGAGAGACCCAGTACTTC.